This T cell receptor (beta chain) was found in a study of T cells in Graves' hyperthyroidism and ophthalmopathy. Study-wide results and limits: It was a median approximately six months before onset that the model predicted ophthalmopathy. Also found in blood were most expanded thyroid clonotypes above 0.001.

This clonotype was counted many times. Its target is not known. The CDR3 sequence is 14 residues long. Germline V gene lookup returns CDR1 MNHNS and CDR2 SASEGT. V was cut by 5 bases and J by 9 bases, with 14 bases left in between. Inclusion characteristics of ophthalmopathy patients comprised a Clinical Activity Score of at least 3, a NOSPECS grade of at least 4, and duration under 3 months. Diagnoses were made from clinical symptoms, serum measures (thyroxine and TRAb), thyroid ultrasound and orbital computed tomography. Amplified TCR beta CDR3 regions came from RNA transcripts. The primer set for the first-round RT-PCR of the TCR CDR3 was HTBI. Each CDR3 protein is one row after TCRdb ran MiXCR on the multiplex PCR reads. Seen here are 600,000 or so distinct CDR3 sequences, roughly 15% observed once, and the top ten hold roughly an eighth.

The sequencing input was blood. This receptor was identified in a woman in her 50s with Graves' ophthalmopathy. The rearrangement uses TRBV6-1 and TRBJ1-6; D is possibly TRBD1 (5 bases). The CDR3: CASSYIREGSPLHF. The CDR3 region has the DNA TGTGCCAGCAGTTATATCAGGGAGGGTTCACCCCTCCACTTT.